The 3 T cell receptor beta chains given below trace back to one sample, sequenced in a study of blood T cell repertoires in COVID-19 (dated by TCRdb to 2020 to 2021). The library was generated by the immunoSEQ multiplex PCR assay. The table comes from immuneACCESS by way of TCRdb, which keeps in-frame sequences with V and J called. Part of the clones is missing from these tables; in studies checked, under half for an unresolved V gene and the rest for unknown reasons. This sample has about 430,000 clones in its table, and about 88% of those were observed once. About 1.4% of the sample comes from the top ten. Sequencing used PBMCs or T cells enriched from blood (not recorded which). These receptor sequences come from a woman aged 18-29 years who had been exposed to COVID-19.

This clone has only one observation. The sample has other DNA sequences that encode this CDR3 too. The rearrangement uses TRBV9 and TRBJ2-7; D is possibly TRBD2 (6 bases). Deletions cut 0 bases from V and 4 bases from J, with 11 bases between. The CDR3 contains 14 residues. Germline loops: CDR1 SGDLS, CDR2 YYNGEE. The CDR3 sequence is CASSVDRGGYEQYF. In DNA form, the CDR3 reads TGTGCCAGCAGCGTAGACCGGGGAGGTTACGAGCAGTACTTC.

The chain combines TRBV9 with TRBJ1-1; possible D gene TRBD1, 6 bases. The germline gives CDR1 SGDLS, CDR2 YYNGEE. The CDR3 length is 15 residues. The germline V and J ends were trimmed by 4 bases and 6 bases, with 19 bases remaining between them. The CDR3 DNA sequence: TGTGCCAGCAGCTCGGAGGCGGGGGCTCGGCCTGAAGCTTTCTTT. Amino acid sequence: CASSSEAGARPEAFF.

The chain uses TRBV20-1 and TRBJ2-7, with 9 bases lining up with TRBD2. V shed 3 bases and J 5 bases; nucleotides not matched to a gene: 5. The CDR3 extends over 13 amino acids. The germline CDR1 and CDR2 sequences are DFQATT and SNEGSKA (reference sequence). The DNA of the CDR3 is TGCAGTGCTAGTTGGACTAGCGAAAACGAGCAGTACTTC. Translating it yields CSASWTSENEQYF.